This TCR beta chain is from a study of OX40 agonist ivuxolimab in advanced cancers. Looking at the study overall: Ivuxolimab was a fully human IgG2 agonistic monoclonal antibody targeting the costimulatory receptor OX40 (CD134). Intravenous ivuxolimab was administered to patients every 2 weeks at six dose levels: 0.01, 0.1, 0.3, 1.5, 3 and 10 mg/kg. Among the 50 to 55 dose-escalation patients, about 19 had hepatocellular carcinoma, approximately 15 melanoma, 9 renal cell carcinoma and 9 head and neck cancer. The paper reports the monotherapy dose-escalation portion (N of about 50 patients) of the phase I ivuxolimab trial. The dose-escalation cohort was 82.7% male with a mean age of about 58 years, ranging from roughly 20 to 85. Peripheral TCRbeta sequencing was intended to test whether TCR sequence diversity was altered and clonal T-cell expansion was caused by ivuxolimab. Three dose-escalation patients achieved partial responses, one with hepatocellular carcinoma and two with cutaneous melanoma. Prior anti-PD-1, anti-PD-L1 or anti-CTLA-4 therapy was permitted, and checkpoint inhibitors had been received by more than 35% of dose-escalation patients. What the research found in general, with its limitations: Clonal expansion of both CD4+ and CD8+ blood T cells was observed from baseline to week 6 at doses 0.1 to 3.0 mg/kg. In the 0.1-3.0 mg/kg groups, partial responders were among the patients with the lowest normalized peripheral clonal expansion, particularly in CD8+ T cells. Which antigens the clonally expanded peripheral T cells were specific for was not determined. Low levels of normalized T-cell clonal expansion were also seen in some patients who did not respond. On average, CD8+ T cells showed more expanded clones than CD4+ T cells after ivuxolimab.

Patients with a history of autoimmune disease or receiving systemic immunosuppression were excluded from the trial. Peripheral blood for TCR sequencing was drawn from every dose cohort at baseline, at cycle 4 day 1 and at cycle 7 day 1. The samples were drawn from a first-in-human, open-label, multicenter phase I dose-escalation trial of ivuxolimab. The trial enrolled adults with locally advanced or metastatic head and neck squamous cell, hepatocellular, melanoma or renal cell carcinoma. Before TCR sequencing, CD4+ and CD8+ T cells were separately sorted from peripheral blood. Genomic DNA was isolated from the sorted cells so that the TCRbeta CDR3 region could be sequenced. The immunoSEQ Assay was used for sequencing of TCRbeta CDR3 regions. Imported from immuneACCESS, the table was reduced by TCRdb to in-frame sequences with V and J called. These copies leave out some clones; in studies compared against another copy, an unresolved V gene accounts for under half, and the cause of the remainder is not known. The sample records fewer than 20,000 clones, around 78% of which are singletons. The ten largest clones take up about 15% of the sample.

Relative to its sample, this clone is medium-sized (0.01 to 0.1%). This clone's antigen is unknown. The record has no base qualities; no much larger clone is one base away. Sequencing was performed on CD4+ or CD8+ T cells sorted from blood, taken in a trial of the OX40 agonist ivuxolimab. The TCR sequence derives from an adult with an advanced solid tumor such as melanoma, head and neck, liver or kidney cancer.

The nucleotides are TGTGCCAGCAGCCAAGCCGAGGCTAGCGGGAGCCTGAACACCGGGGAGCTGTTTTTT. Translated, this is CASSQAEASGSLNTGELFF. Here the chain combines TRBV4-2 and TRBJ2-2; the central 10 bases match TRBD2. The CDR3 contains 19 residues, cysteine and phenylalanine counted. This entry keeps only the CDR3 DNA: 57 bases, framed from base 1. For this chain, trimming is 1 base at the V end and 1 base at the J end, and the number of junction bases without a gene match is 9. CDR1 is given as LGHNA and CDR2 as YNFKEQ, both from the germline V gene.